This TCR beta chain is drawn from a study of shared clonotypes between healthy human individuals. General study findings and limits: Clonotypes shared by all four donors outscored non-shared clonotypes in generation probability.

DNA at approximately 200 ng, about 30,000 T cell genomes, went into sorted-subset replicate PCRs. The protocol was immunoSEQ multiplex PCR, while the TCRdb copy is restricted to in-frame clones and leaves out a portion. The sample has about 610,000 clones; about 96% are singletons. Unmatched junction bases numbered 11, after V lost 2 bases and J lost 8 bases. CDR1 is MGHRA and CDR2 is YSYEKL in the germline V gene. The CDR3 contains 16 residues. About this clone itself: Its antigen remains unknown.

Material for sequencing was naive CD4+ T cells sorted from blood. The subset is: CD45RA+ positively selected. This clonotype was obtained from a woman in her thirties in good health. The chain is built from TRBV4-1 and TRBJ2-1; 8 bases are shared with TRBD1. CDR3 in DNA: TGCGCCAGCAGCCAACAACAGGGGGGTTTCGTGTATGAGCAGTTCTTC. Protein product: CASSQQQGGFVYEQFF.